The following is a TCR beta chain sequence with its context. In the authors' methods: Amplification of reference gene primers provided the estimated nucleated cell counts. Only in-frame clones appear in the TCRdb table, and some are missing; sequencing was by immunoSEQ multiplex PCR. That table furnishes V, J and clone size, whereas the DNA furnished D and trimming. Here the sample spans about 140,000 clones, 65% to 80% being singletons. These data come from a study of blood T cell repertoires in COVID-19. Looking at the study overall: There were acute and convalescent COVID-19 samples, and they came from the United States, Italy and Spain. Sources were T cells, B-cell-depleted T cells, or PBMCs; the material itself was cDNA or gDNA.

The CDR3 is made up of 17 amino acids. Looked up from germline, CDR1 is WSHSY and CDR2 is SAAADI. The trim removed 6 bases at V and 7 bases at J, leaving 14 bases unmatched. The receptor comes from a woman aged 55-69 years with acute or convalescent COVID-19. The rearrangement joins TRBV10-2 to TRBJ1-6; TRBD1 matches at 8 bases. Input material: peripheral blood. CDR3 in DNA: TGCGCCAGCAGCGCTCTACGGACAGGGATAAGGAATTCACCCCTCCACTTT. This translates into CASSALRTGIRNSPLHF.